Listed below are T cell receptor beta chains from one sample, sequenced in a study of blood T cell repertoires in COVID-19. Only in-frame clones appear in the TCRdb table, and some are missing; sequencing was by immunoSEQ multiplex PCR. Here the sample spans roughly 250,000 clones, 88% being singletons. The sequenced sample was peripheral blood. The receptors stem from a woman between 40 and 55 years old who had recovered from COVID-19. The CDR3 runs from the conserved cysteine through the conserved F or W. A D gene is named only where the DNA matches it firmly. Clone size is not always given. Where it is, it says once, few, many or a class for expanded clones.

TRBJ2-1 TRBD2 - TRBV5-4 CASRMGLAEMYNEQFF TGTGCCAGCAGGATGGGACTAGCGGAGATGTACAATGAGCAGTTCTTC
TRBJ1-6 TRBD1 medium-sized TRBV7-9 CASSWIGQGDSPLHF TGTGCCAGCAGCTGGATAGGACAGGGGGATTCACCCCTCCACTTT
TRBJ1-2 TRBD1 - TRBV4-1 CASSQENGWRGRTF TGCGCCAGCAGCCAAGAGAACGGGTGGAGGGGGCGAACCTTC
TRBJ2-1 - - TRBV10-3 CATGNRAGSYNEQFF TGTGCCACAGGAAACAGGGCGGGCTCCTACAATGAGCAGTTCTTC
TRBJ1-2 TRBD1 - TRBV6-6 CASSPDRGWGSNYGYTF TGTGCCAGCAGTCCCGACAGGGGTTGGGGATCGAACTATGGCTACACCTTC
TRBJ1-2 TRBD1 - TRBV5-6 CASSLDGTGIAHGYTF TGTGCCAGCAGCTTGGATGGGACAGGGATTGCGCATGGCTACACCTTC
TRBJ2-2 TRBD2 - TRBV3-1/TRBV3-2 CASSHLRGATGELFF TGTGCCAGCAGCCACCTGCGGGGGGCGACCGGGGAGCTGTTTTTT
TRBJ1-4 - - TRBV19 CASIPTGLNEKLFF TGTGCCAGTATCCCGACAGGCCTTAATGAAAAACTGTTTTTT
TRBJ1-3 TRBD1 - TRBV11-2 CASSSTGGSGNTIYF TGTGCCAGCAGCTCGACAGGGGGCTCTGGAAACACCATATATTTT
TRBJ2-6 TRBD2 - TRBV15 CATSRDSGVSGANVLTF TGTGCCACCAGCAGAGATAGCGGGGTATCTGGGGCCAACGTCCTGACTTTC
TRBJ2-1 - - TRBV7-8 CASSPTGTSYNEQFF TGTGCCAGCAGCCCCACCGGGACATCCTACAATGAGCAGTTCTTC
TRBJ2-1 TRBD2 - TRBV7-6 CASSPPAGGYGNEQFF TGTGCCAGCAGCCCCCCGGCGGGAGGCTACGGCAATGAGCAGTTCTTC
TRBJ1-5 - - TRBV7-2 CASSGAGFGSNQPQHF TGTGCCAGCAGTGGAGCTGGGTTCGGGAGCAATCAGCCCCAGCATTTT
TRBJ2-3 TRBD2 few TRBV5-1 CATTSGGGTQYF TGCGCCACGACTAGCGGGGGGGGAACGCAGTATTTT
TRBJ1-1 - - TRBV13 CASSLGQMNTEAFF TGTGCCAGCAGCTTAGGACAGATGAACACTGAAGCTTTCTTT
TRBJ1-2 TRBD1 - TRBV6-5 CASTDPRQGNYGYTF TGTGCCAGCACCGACCCCAGACAGGGGAACTATGGCTACACCTTC
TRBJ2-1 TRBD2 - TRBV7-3 CASSPRTAGSYNEQFF TGTGCCAGCAGCCCCCGTACAGCGGGATCTTACAATGAGCAGTTCTTC
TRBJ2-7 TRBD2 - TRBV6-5 CASGRGYEQYF TGTGCCAGCGGGAGGGGCTACGAGCAGTACTTC
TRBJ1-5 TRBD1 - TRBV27 CASSPGTGDQPQHF TGTGCCAGCAGTCCTGGGACAGGGGATCAGCCCCAGCATTTT
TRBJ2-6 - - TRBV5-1 CASSLLGPGFSGANVLTF TGCGCCAGCAGCTTACTGGGTCCAGGGTTTTCTGGGGCCAACGTCCTGACTTTC
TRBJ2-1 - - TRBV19 CASSIGEGLGNEQFF TGTGCCAGTAGTATAGGCGAGGGTCTGGGCAATGAGCAGTTCTTC
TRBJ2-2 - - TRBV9 CASSPRGAGASGELFF TGTGCCAGCAGCCCTAGGGGGGCGGGAGCGTCCGGGGAGCTGTTTTTT
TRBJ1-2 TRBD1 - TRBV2 CASSRTRDSLTHGYTF TGTGCCAGCAGCAGGACGAGGGACAGTTTAACCCATGGCTACACCTTC
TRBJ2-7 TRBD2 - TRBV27 CASSASSGVKSYEQYF TGTGCCAGCAGTGCCTCGAGCGGGGTTAAGTCCTACGAGCAGTACTTC
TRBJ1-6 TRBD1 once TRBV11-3 CASSNTGGDSPLHF TGTGCCAGCAGCAACACAGGGGGGGATTCACCCCTCCACTTT
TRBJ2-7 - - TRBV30 CAWTPPGGVTYEQYF TGTGCCTGGACCCCCCCAGGCGGGGTAACCTACGAGCAGTACTTC
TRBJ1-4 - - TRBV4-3 CASSQWQGGGEKLFF TGCGCCAGCAGCCAGTGGCAGGGCGGTGGTGAAAAACTGTTTTTT
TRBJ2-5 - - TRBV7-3 CASSLLGGPKETQYF TGTGCCAGCAGCTTACTGGGAGGCCCTAAAGAGACCCAGTACTTC
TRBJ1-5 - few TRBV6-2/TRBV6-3 CASSYKQDQPQHF TGTGCCAGCAGTTACAAACAGGATCAGCCCCAGCATTTT
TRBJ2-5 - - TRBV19 CASSSGGGMETQYF TGTGCCAGTAGTAGTGGAGGGGGCATGGAGACCCAGTACTTC
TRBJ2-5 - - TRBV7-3 CASSKDIQETQYF TGTGCCAGCAGCAAAGACATCCAAGAGACCCAGTACTTC
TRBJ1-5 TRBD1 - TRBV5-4 CATSPDRVSNQPQHF TGTGCCACGAGCCCGGACAGGGTGAGCAATCAGCCCCAGCATTTT
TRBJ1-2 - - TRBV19 CASSPVRLYGYTF TGTGCCAGTAGCCCCGTCAGGCTCTATGGCTACACCTTC
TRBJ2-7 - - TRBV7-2 CASSLTYEQYF TGTGCCAGCAGCCTAACCTACGAGCAGTACTTC
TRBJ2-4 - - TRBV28 CASSLSTGVPNIQYF TGTGCCAGCAGTTTATCGACCGGAGTCCCAAACATTCAGTACTTC